This TCR beta chain was recorded in a study of blood T cell repertoires in COVID-19. Produced via immunoSEQ multiplex PCR; TCRdb's table is partial and in-frame only. The sample records some 250,000 clones, nearly 90% being singletons. V was trimmed by 0 bases and J by 6 bases, leaving 9 bases between them. There are 13 residues in the CDR3. From germline, CDR1 is SGHNT and CDR2 YYREEE (reference sequence). Source material: peripheral blood. The source of this sequence is a human donor in a cohort sampled during active COVID-19. V and J are TRBV5-4 and TRBJ1-1; TRBD1 is a possible D gene (5 bases). As DNA, the CDR3 is TGTGCCAGCAGCTTGGACAGGAAGGCTGAAGCTTTCTTT. Its translation: CASSLDRKAEAFF.